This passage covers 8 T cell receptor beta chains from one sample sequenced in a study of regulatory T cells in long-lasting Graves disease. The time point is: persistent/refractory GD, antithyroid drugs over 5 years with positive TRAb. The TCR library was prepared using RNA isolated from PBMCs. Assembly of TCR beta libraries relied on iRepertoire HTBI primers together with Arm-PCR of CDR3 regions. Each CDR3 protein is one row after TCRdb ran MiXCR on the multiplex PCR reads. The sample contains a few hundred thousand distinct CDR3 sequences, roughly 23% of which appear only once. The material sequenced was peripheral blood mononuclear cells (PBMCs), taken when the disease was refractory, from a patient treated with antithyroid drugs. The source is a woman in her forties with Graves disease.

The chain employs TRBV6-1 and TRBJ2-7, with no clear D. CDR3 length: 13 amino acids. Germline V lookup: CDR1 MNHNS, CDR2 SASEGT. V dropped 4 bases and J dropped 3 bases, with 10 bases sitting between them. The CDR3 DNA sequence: TGTGCCAGCAGTGGCGGAGTACACTACGAGCAGTACTTC. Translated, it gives CASSGGVHYEQYF.

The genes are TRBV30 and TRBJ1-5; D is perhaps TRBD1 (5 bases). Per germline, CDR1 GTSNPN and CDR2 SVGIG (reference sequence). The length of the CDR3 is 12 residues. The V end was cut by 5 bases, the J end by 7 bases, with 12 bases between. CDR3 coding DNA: TGTGCCTGGGAAAAGAAGGGGCAGCCCCAGCATTTT. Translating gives CAWEKKGQPQHF.

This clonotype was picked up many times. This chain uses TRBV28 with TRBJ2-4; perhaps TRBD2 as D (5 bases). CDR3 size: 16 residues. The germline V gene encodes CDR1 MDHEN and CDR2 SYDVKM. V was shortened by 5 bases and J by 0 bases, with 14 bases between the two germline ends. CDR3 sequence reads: CASSIRRRLAKNIQYF. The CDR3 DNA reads TGTGCCAGCAGTATCAGACGGAGGCTAGCCAAAAACATTCAGTACTTC.

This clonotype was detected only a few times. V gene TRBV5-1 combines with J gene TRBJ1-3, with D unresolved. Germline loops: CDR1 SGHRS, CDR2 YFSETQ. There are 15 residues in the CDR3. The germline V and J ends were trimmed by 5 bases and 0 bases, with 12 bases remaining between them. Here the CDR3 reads CASRSSGPSGNTIYF. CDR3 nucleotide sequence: TGCGCCAGCAGATCCTCCGGGCCCTCTGGAAACACCATATATTTT.

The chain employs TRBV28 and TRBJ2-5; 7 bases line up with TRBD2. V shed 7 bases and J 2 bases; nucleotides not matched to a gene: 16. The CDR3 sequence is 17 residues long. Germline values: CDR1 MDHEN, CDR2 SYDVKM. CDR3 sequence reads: CASMDGPGGGEQETQYF. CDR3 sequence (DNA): TGTGCCAGCATGGATGGGCCGGGGGGAGGGGAACAAGAGACCCAGTACTTC.

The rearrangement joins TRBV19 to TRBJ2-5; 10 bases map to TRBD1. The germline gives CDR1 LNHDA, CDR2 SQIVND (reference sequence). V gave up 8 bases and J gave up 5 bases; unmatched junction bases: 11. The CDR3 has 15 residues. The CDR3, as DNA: TGTGCCAGTGCTACTCTGGGACAGGGGAGCGAGACCCAGTACTTC. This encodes CASATLGQGSETQYF.

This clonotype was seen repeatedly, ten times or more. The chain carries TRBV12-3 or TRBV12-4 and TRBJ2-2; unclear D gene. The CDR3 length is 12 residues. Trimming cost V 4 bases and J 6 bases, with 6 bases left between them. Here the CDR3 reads CASSSLAGELFF. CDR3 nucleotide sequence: TGTGCCAGCAGTTCGTTGGCCGGGGAGCTGTTTTTT.

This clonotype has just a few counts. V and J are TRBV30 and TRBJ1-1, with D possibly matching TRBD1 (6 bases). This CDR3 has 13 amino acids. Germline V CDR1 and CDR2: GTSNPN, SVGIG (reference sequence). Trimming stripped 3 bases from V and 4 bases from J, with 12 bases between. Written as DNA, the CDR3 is TGTGCCTGGAGGCAACAAGGGGGCACTGAAGCTTTCTTT. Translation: CAWRQQGGTEAFF.